The following is a T cell receptor beta chain sequence with its context. Its target is unknown. Per sample, a minimum of 6 million PBMCs were isolated. This entry is derived from a study of blood T cells in healthy people across ages. Broader study findings: There was no known CMV status for donors, so expanded clonotype changes were possibly confounded. It was held that diversity estimates obtained from one million T cells represented underestimates.

J gave up 5 bases and V 3 bases, and 3 bases lay outside the gene matches. Germline values: CDR1 DFQATT, CDR2 SNEGSKA (reference sequence). The CDR3 spans 14 residues. Combining a sample-barcoded 5' primer with a J-beta primer mix, a second PCR ran for roughly 7 to 11 cycles. One entry per CDR3 protein results from TCRdb running MiXCR on the 5' RACE reads. The repertoire holds 700,000 to 950,000 distinct CDR3 sequences, with roughly 45% as singletons. The source is a woman in her fifties or sixties in good health. Material: blood. V is TRBV20-1 and J is TRBJ1-5, with 11 bases identical to TRBD1. The CDR3 region is CSASGTGGDQPQHF. The CDR3 DNA follows: TGCAGTGCTAGCGGGACAGGGGGGGATCAGCCCCAGCATTTT.